This TCR beta chain was identified during a study of T cell responses to AZD1222 COVID-19 vaccine. V was clipped by 3 bases and J by 8 bases, with 14 bases between them. The CDR3 extends over 14 amino acids. Germline lookup yields CDR1 MNHNS and CDR2 SASEGT. Repertoires were generated with immunoSEQ multiplex PCR, while TCRdb's copy carries only in-frame clones and drops some. Seen here are over 150,000 clones, about nine tenths observed once, and the top ten hold approximately 2.5%. Sequenced material: peripheral blood, taken on day 0 of AZD1222 vaccination. V is TRBV6-1 and J is TRBJ2-1; maybe TRBD1 (6 bases). The origin of this receptor is an adult in good health. This chain's CDR3 is CASSEGASSDEQFF. The CDR3 DNA reads as TGTGCCAGCAGTGAGGGGGCCTCTTCCGATGAGCAGTTCTTC.